The entry below gives a single T cell receptor (beta chain) sequence along with its context. Method: immunoSEQ multiplex PCR; TCRdb's copy keeps in-frame clones and lacks some. Of around 210,000 clones listed, about 90% are singletons. The data belong to a study of blood T cell repertoires in COVID-19. CDR3 length: 17 residues. Trimming took 6 bases from V and 7 from J; bases not matched to a gene: 21. CDR1 is WSHSY and CDR2 is SAAADI in the germline V gene. The receptor was derived from a young man with active or convalescent COVID-19. The sequenced sample consisted of peripheral blood. The chain is built from TRBV10-2 and TRBJ2-7, with 7 bases aligning to TRBD2. In DNA, the CDR3 is TGCGCCAGCAGCCCTCGGACCACTTCGACGGGGGGAGGTGAGCAGTACTTC. Translated: CASSPRTTSTGGGEQYF.